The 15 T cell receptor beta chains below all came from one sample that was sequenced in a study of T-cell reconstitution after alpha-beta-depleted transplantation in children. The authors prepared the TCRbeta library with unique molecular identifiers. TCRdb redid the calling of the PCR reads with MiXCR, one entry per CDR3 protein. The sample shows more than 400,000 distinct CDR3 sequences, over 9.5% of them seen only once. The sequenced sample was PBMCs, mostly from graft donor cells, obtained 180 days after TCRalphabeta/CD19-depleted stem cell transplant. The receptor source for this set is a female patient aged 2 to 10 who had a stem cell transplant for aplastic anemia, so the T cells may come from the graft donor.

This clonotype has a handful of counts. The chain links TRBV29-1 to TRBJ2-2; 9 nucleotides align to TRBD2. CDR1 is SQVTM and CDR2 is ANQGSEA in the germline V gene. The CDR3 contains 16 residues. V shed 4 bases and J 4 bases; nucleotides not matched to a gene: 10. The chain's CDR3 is CSVVFSGRMGTGELFF. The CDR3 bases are TGCAGCGTTGTGTTTAGCGGGAGAATGGGCACCGGGGAGCTGTTTTTT.

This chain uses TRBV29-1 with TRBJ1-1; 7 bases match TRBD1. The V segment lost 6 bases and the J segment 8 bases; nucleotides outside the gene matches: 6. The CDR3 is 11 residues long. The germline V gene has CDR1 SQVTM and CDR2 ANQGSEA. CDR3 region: CSVNPGQEAFF. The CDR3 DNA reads TGCAGCGTCAATCCGGGACAGGAAGCTTTCTTT.

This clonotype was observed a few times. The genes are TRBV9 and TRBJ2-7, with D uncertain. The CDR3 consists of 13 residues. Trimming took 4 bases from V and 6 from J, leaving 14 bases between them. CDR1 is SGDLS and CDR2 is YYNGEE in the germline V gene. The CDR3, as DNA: TGTGCCAGCAGCCCATCCCTTTTAGGCGAGCAGTACTTC. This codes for CASSPSLLGEQYF.

CDR3 protein: CATLRGHSGNTIYF. For the CDR3, the DNA is TGTGCCACCCTCAGGGGACACTCTGGAAACACCATATATTTT. This chain joins TRBV28 and TRBJ1-3; D possibly corresponds to TRBD1 (6 bases). Germline CDR1 MDHEN, CDR2 SYDVKM. V gave up 10 bases and J gave up 0 bases, with 13 bases separating them. The CDR3 length is 14 residues. Combining the CDR3 with reference TRBV28 and TRBJ1-3 gives the whole variable domain DVKVTQSSRYLVKRTGEKVFLECVQDMDHENMFWYRQDPGLGLRLIYFSYDVKMKEKGDIPEGYSVSREKKERFSLILESASTNQTSMYLCATLRGHSGNTIYFGEGSWLTVV.

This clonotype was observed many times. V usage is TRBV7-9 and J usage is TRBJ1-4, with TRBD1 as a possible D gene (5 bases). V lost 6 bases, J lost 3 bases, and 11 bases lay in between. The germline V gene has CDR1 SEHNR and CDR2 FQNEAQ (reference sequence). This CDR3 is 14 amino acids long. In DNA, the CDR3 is TGTGCCAGCAGTCTCCGGGGGTCTAATGAAAAACTGTTTTTT. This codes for CASSLRGSNEKLFF.

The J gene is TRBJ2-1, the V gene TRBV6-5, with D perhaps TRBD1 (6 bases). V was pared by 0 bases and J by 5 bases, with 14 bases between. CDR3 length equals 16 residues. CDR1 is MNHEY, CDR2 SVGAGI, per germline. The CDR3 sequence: CASSYSPGEAHNEQFF. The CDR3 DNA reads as TGTGCCAGCAGTTACTCTCCAGGGGAAGCCCACAATGAGCAGTTCTTC.

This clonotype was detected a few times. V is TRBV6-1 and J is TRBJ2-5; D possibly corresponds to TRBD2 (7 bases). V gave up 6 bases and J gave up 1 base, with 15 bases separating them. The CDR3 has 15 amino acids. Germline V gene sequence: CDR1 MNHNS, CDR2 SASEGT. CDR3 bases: TGTGCCAGCAGCCGAGGGGGGGGCTCCCAAGAGACCCAGTACTTC. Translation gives CASSRGGGSQETQYF.

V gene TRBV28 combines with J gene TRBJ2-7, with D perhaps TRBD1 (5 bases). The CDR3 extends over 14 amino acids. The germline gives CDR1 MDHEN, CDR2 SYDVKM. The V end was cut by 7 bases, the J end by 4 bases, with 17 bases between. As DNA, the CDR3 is TGTGCCAGCACCCAGGGCTTCCCCAATTACGAGCAGTACTTC. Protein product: CASTQGFPNYEQYF. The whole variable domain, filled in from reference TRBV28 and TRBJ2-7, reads DVKVTQSSRYLVKRTGEKVFLECVQDMDHENMFWYRQDPGLGLRLIYFSYDVKMKEKGDIPEGYSVSREKKERFSLILESASTNQTSMYLCASTQGFPNYEQYFGPGTRLTVT.

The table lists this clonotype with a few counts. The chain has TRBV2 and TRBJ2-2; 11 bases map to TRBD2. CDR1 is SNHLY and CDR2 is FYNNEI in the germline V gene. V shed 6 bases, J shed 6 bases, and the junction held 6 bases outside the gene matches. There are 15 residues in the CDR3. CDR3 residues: CASRSTSGKSGELFF. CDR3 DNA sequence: TGTGCCAGCAGATCGACTAGCGGGAAATCCGGGGAGCTGTTTTTT.

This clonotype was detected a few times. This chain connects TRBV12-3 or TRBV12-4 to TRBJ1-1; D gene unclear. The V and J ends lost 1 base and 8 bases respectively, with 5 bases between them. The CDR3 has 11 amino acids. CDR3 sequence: CASSLVREAFF. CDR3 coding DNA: TGTGCCAGCAGTTTAGTCAGGGAAGCTTTCTTT.

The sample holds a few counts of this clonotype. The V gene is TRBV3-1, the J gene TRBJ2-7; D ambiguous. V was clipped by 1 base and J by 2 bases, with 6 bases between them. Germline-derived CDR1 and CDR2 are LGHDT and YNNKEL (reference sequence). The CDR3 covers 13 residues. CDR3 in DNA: TGTGCCAGCAGCCAAGGTCGCCCCTACGAGCAGTACTTC. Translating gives CASSQGRPYEQYF.

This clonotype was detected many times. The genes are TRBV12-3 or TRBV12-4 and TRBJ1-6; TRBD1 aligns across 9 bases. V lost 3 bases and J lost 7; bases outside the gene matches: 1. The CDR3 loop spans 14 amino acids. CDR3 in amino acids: CASSFGQGNSPLHF. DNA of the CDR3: TGTGCCAGCAGTTTTGGACAGGGGAATTCACCCCTCCACTTT.

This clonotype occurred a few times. Written as DNA, the CDR3 is TGTGCCATCAGTGGTCGGCAGTCCCTAAAAGAGACCCAGTACTTC. As protein: CAISGRQSLKETQYF. The chain has TRBV10-3 and TRBJ2-5; D gene uncertain. This CDR3 contains 15 residues. Between the trimmed V and J ends, which lost 4 bases and 3 bases, there was a span of 15 bases. Germline V gene data show CDR1 as ENHRY and CDR2 as SYGVKD.

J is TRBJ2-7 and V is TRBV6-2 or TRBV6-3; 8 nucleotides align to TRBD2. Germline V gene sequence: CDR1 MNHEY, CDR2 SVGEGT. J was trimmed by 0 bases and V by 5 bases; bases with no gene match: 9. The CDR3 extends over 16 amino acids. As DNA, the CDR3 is TGTGCCAGCAGTCCCCGCCAGCGGGGGAGCTCCTACGAGCAGTACTTC. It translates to CASSPRQRGSSYEQYF.

CDR3 nucleotide sequence: TGTGCCAGCAGTTTAGCCATGGCCCACGAGCAGTACTTC. Translating it yields CASSLAMAHEQYF. This chain links TRBV28 with TRBJ2-7; D gene ambiguous. CDR1 and CDR2 (germline): MDHEN, SYDVKM. Trimming stripped 2 bases from V and 5 bases from J, with 10 bases between. This CDR3 has 13 residues.